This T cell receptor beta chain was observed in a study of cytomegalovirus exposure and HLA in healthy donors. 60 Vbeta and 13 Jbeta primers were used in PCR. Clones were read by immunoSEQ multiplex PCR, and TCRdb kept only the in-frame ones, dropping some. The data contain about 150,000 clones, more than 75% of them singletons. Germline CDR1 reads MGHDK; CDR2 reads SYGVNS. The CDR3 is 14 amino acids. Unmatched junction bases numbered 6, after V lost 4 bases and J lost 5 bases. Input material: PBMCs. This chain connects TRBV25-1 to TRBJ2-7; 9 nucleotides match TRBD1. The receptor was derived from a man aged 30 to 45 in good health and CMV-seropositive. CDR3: CASSGRTGAHEQYF. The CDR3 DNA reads TGTGCCAGCAGTGGGAGGACAGGGGCCCACGAGCAGTACTTC.